The clone carrying this TCR beta chain appeared a few times. This table comes from immunoSEQ multiplex PCR, and its TCRdb copy is limited to in-frame clones, with some not included. The sample shows about 14,000 clones, 30% of them seen only once. The sample comes from a study of tumour-infiltrating T cells in Burkitt lymphoma. V lost 0 bases, J lost 0 bases, and 8 bases lay in between. Germline assignment: CDR1 SGHAT and CDR2 FQNNGV. The CDR3 spans 15 residues. The V and J genes are TRBV11-2 and TRBJ1-1; D is ambiguous. The TCR was taken from a human donor with diffuse large B-cell lymphoma. Sequencing was performed on tumor tissue. CDR3 nucleotides: TGTGCCAGCAGCTTAGATACGGCGATGAACACTGAAGCTTTCTTT. It codes for CASSLDTAMNTEAFF.